The 26 T cell receptor beta chains reported below all come from one sample, sequenced in a study of CD4 T cell repertoires in COVID-19. Assay used: immunoSEQ multiplex PCR; TCRdb lists only in-frame clones, some missing. The sample carries 70,000 to 95,000 clones, 83% recorded once. This material consisted of CD4+ T cells from peripheral blood, taken after recovery from COVID-19. Every receptor here comes from a human donor who had COVID-19.

The rearrangement links TRBV19 to TRBJ2-5, with 10 nucleotides matching TRBD1. Trimming took 5 bases from V and 1 from J; bases not matched to a gene: 7. Germline V CDR1 and CDR2: LNHDA, SQIVND (reference sequence). The CDR3 extends over 16 amino acids. This chain's CDR3 is CASSERQGAGQETQYF. CDR3 DNA: TGTGCCAGTAGTGAGAGACAGGGGGCTGGCCAAGAGACCCAGTACTTC.

J is TRBJ1-2 and V is TRBV3-1 (or the pseudogene TRBV3-2), with a possible D match to TRBD1 (5 bases). The ends were cut back, 0 bases at V and 5 bases at J, with 13 bases in the middle. The CDR3 is 15 amino acids. Germline V gene data show CDR1 as LGHDT and CDR2 as YNNKEL (reference sequence). CDR3 DNA sequence: TGTGCCAGCAGCCAAGAGGGGCTTGATATGTATGGCTACACCTTC. It translates to CASSQEGLDMYGYTF.

This clone is medium-sized within its sample. The CDR3 region is CASSLRGTSGTPYNEQFF. The CDR3 DNA sequence: TGTGCCAGCAGTTTACGGGGGACTAGCGGGACGCCCTACAATGAGCAGTTCTTC. This chain uses TRBV27 with TRBJ2-1, with 13 bases aligning to TRBD2. With V trimmed by 2 bases and J by 2 bases, 6 bases remained unmatched. This CDR3 region has 18 residues. CDR1 and CDR2 (germline): MNHEY, SMNVEV (reference sequence).

The J gene is TRBJ2-3, the V gene TRBV11-3, with D possibly being TRBD2 (5 bases). The CDR3 has 15 amino acids. Germline CDR1 reads SGHNT; CDR2 reads YENEEA. The V end was cut by 5 bases, the J end by 0 bases, with 12 bases between. This chain's CDR3 is CASSLGIASTDTQYF. The CDR3 DNA is TGTGCCAGCAGCCTCGGGATAGCCAGCACAGATACGCAGTATTTT. Supplemented by reference TRBV11-3 and TRBJ2-3, the full variable domain reads EAGVVQSPRYKIIEKKQPVAFWCNPISGHNTLYWYLQNLGQGPELLIRYENEEAVDDSQLPKDRFSAERLKGVDSTLKIQPAELGDSAVYLCASSLGIASTDTQYFGPGTRLTVL.

The chain has TRBV28 and TRBJ2-1; 7 bases map to TRBD1. The J segment lost 13 bases and the V segment lost 7 bases, leaving 7 bases of the junction unmatched. This CDR3 is built from 11 residues. Germline assignment: CDR1 MDHEN and CDR2 SYDVKM. CDR3 sequence: CASTQQGSQFF. As DNA, the CDR3 is TGTGCCAGCACCCAACAGGGGTCTCAGTTCTTC.

The J gene is TRBJ1-1, the V gene TRBV15; tentative D call: TRBD1 (6 bases). Germline CDR1 is LNHNV and CDR2 is YYDKDF (reference sequence). The CDR3 runs 14 residues. Trimming took off 1 base at V and 5 bases at J, with 11 bases between the two ends. CDR3 loop: CATSRVGGRTEAFF. The CDR3 bases are TGTGCCACCAGCAGAGTCGGGGGCAGGACTGAAGCTTTCTTT.

The DNA of the CDR3 is TGTGCCATCAGCCACACGCTTTCCTACGAGCAGTACTTC. Residues: CAISHTLSYEQYF. The gene calls are TRBV10-3 and TRBJ2-7; D remains ambiguous. The length of the CDR3 is 13 residues. With 6 bases removed from V and 1 base from J, the gap between germline ends came to 10 bases. Germline assignment: CDR1 ENHRY and CDR2 SYGVKD.

CDR3 residues: CAISEGQGAPLFKNIQYF. The CDR3 DNA follows: TGTGCCATCAGTGAGGGACAGGGGGCCCCGTTATTTAAAAACATTCAGTACTTC. The chain uses TRBV10-3 and TRBJ2-4, with TRBD1 matching over 11 bases. The CDR3 has 18 amino acids. Germline-derived CDR1 and CDR2 are ENHRY and SYGVKD. Unmatched junction bases numbered 10, after V lost 2 bases and J lost 4 bases.

Written as DNA, the CDR3 is TGTGCCAGCAGTGAAATGGTACAGAGTAATCAGCCCCAGCATTTT. Protein sequence: CASSEMVQSNQPQHF. The chain is built from TRBV6-1 and TRBJ1-5, with unresolved D. The V end lost 2 bases, the J end lost 4 bases, and 12 bases lay between the germline ends. This CDR3 has 15 residues. Germline CDR1 is MNHNS and CDR2 is SASEGT.

The genes are TRBV5-1 and TRBJ1-1; possible D gene TRBD1, 5 bases. V lost 2 bases to trimming and J lost 5 bases, with 7 bases between them. The CDR3 has 12 amino acids. Germline V lookup: CDR1 SGHRS, CDR2 YFSETQ. As DNA, the CDR3 is TGCGCCAGCAGCTTTTGGGGGACTGAAGCTTTCTTT. This translates into CASSFWGTEAFF.

The V gene is TRBV25-1, the J gene TRBJ1-4; D not certain. V lost 3 bases and J 4 bases, leaving 9 bases between the germline ends. The CDR3 is made up of 14 amino acids. Germline V CDR1 and CDR2: MGHDK, SYGVNS. The CDR3 bases are TGTGCCAGCAGTGACCCCTACATTAATGAAAAACTGTTTTTT. It is translated as CASSDPYINEKLFF.

The chain couples TRBV7-9 to TRBJ1-4; TRBD1 might be the D (5 bases). The V end lost 3 bases, the J end lost 3 bases, and 11 bases lay between the germline ends. Germline-derived CDR1 and CDR2 are SEHNR and FQNEAQ (reference sequence). CDR3 length: 15 amino acids. The chain's CDR3 is CASSFGGGSNEKLFF. The CDR3 bases are TGTGCCAGCAGCTTCGGCGGGGGATCTAATGAAAAACTGTTTTTT. The entire variable domain, with the rest obtained from reference TRBV7-9 and TRBJ1-4, is as follows: DTGVSQNPRHKITKRGQNVTFRCDPISEHNRLYWYRQTLGQGPEFLTYFQNEAQLEKSRLLSDRFSAERPKGSFSTLEIQRTEQGDSAMYLCASSFGGGSNEKLFFGSGTQLSVL.

This clone was counted only a few times. This chain connects TRBV3-1 (or the pseudogene TRBV3-2) to TRBJ1-1; the D gene is possibly TRBD1 (6 bases). Germline loops: CDR1 LGHDT, CDR2 YNNKEL (reference sequence). The V end lost 0 bases, the J end lost 2 bases, and 7 bases lay between the germline ends. The CDR3 sequence is 14 residues long. CDR3 nucleotides: TGTGCCAGCAGCCAAGAGGGGACAAACACTGAAGCTTTCTTT. It codes for CASSQEGTNTEAFF.

The rearrangement links TRBV3-1 (or the pseudogene TRBV3-2) to TRBJ2-7; no definite D call. This CDR3 has 17 amino acids. V was shortened by 1 base and J by 1 base, with 17 bases between the two germline ends. Germline loops: CDR1 LGHDT, CDR2 YNNKEL (reference sequence). CDR3 sequence: CASSQVVGWAKSYEQYF. In nucleotides, the CDR3 is TGTGCCAGCAGCCAAGTGGTCGGGTGGGCTAAGTCCTACGAGCAGTACTTC.

A single count supports this clone. The chain joins TRBV11-2 to TRBJ2-6; TRBD1 might be the D (6 bases). The CDR3 loop spans 15 amino acids. The V end lost 3 bases, the J end lost 2 bases, and 8 bases lay between the germline ends. CDR1 is SGHAT, CDR2 FQNNGV, per germline. The CDR3, as DNA: TGTGCCAGCAGCTTGGACAGACCTGGGGCCAACGTCCTGACTTTC. Protein sequence: CASSLDRPGANVLTF.

This clone has just one count. V usage is TRBV30 and J usage is TRBJ2-5, with 11 nucleotides matching TRBD1. This CDR3 is 13 amino acids long. Unmatched junction bases numbered 4, after V lost 6 bases and J lost 4 bases. CDR1 is GTSNPN, CDR2 SVGIG, per germline (reference sequence). The CDR3 coding sequence is TGTGCCTGCCGGGACAGGGGGACAGAGACCCAGTACTTC. Translation: CACRDRGTETQYF.

This chain's CDR3 is CASEEASGMGSYNEQFF. The CDR3 coding sequence is TGTGCCAGCGAGGAGGCCAGCGGGATGGGTTCCTACAATGAGCAGTTCTTC. This rearrangement joins TRBV5-6 to TRBJ2-1; 7 nucleotides align to TRBD2. CDR1 and CDR2 from the germline V gene are SGHDT and YYEEEE. J gave up 1 base and V 7 bases, and 14 bases lay outside the gene matches. The CDR3 spans 17 residues.

The rearrangement joins TRBV19 to TRBJ1-4; a weak D match, TRBD1 (6 bases). Germline V lookup: CDR1 LNHDA, CDR2 SQIVND (reference sequence). The ends were cut back, 6 bases at V and 3 bases at J, with 17 bases in the middle. The CDR3 is 16 residues long. The CDR3 DNA sequence: TGTGCCAGTAGGTGGGACATCGGGCGTCCTAATGAAAAACTGTTTTTT. Amino acids: CASRWDIGRPNEKLFF.

This rearrangement joins TRBV19 to TRBJ1-3; D is ambiguous. This CDR3 has 13 amino acids. V was shortened by 0 bases and J by 1 base, with 1 base between the two germline ends. Per the germline V gene, CDR1 is LNHDA and CDR2 is SQIVND (reference sequence). The CDR3 nucleotides read TGTGCCAGTAGTATAGAGTCTGGAAACACCATATATTTT. This sequence encodes CASSIESGNTIYF.

This clone showed up just once. The chain recombines TRBV6-5 with TRBJ2-5; no firm D call. CDR1 and CDR2 (germline): MNHEY, SVGAGI. This CDR3 has 11 residues. V lost 5 bases and J 4 bases, leaving 5 bases between the germline ends. CDR3 coding DNA: TGTGCCAGCAGTACCTTAGAGACCCAGTACTTC. Translating it yields CASSTLETQYF.

This chain connects TRBV6-5 to TRBJ1-2, with 7 bases identical to TRBD1. This CDR3 is 13 amino acids long. CDR1 MNHEY and CDR2 SVGAGI come from the germline V gene. V lost 6 bases and J lost 4; bases outside the gene matches: 5. CDR3 protein: CASRADRIYGYTF. In nucleotides, the CDR3 is TGTGCCAGCAGGGCGGACAGGATCTATGGCTACACCTTC.

The J gene is TRBJ2-5, the V gene TRBV2; no reliable D call. Germline values: CDR1 SNHLY, CDR2 FYNNEI. V lost 4 bases and J lost 2, with 8 bases in between. The CDR3 spans 13 residues. CDR3 DNA sequence: TGTGCCAGCAGTGTTGTCCAACAAGAGACCCAGTACTTC. Translating it yields CASSVVQQETQYF.

The chain links TRBV2 to TRBJ2-2; 8 nucleotides line up with TRBD2. The CDR3 is made up of 14 amino acids. Trimming removed 6 bases from V and 6 bases from J; junction bases left unmatched: 6. CDR1 is SNHLY and CDR2 is FYNNEI in the germline V gene. DNA for the CDR3: TGTGCCAGCAGGGGACTAGTTAGCGCCGGGGAGCTGTTTTTT. Translation: CASRGLVSAGELFF.

In regard to this clone: The same CDR3 is also encoded by other DNA sequences in this sample. This chain links TRBV11-2 with TRBJ1-1; D remains unclear. The CDR3 is 13 amino acids. Germline V lookup: CDR1 SGHAT, CDR2 FQNNGV. The V and J ends lost 5 bases and 1 base respectively, with 8 bases between them. In nucleotides, the CDR3 is TGTGCCAGCAGCCCCCCAGGGAACACTGAAGCTTTCTTT. Translating it yields CASSPPGNTEAFF.

About this clone: This CDR3 is also generated by other DNA sequences in the sample. V and J are TRBV7-2 and TRBJ1-1; D not resolved. Germline CDR1 reads SGHTA; CDR2 reads FQGNSA. The CDR3 extends over 14 amino acids. V lost 1 base and J lost 1, with 7 bases in between. CDR3 in DNA: TGTGCCAGCAGCTTAGAGGTCCGGAACACTGAAGCTTTCTTT. This translates into CASSLEVRNTEAFF.

This clone was observed once. The chain carries TRBV5-1 and TRBJ2-2; 8 bases line up with TRBD1. Germline-derived CDR1 and CDR2 are SGHRS and YFSETQ. V was pared by 2 bases and J by 2 bases, with 8 bases of the junction left unmatched. CDR3 length: 17 residues. The CDR3 bases are TGCGCCAGCAGCTTCGACCTTGGACAGGGCAACACCGGGGAGCTGTTTTTT. This encodes CASSFDLGQGNTGELFF.